The 22 T cell receptor beta chains presented below share a single source sample, sequenced in a study of CD4+ T cells in melanoma. Clones were read by immunoSEQ multiplex PCR, and TCRdb kept only the in-frame ones, dropping some. This table has about 50,000 clones, 80% to 90% appearing once. The sample consisted of peripheral blood. All receptors derive from a human donor with melanoma.

The genes are TRBV5-1 and TRBJ1-1; D not resolved. The CDR3 sequence is 13 residues long. Germline loops: CDR1 SGHRS, CDR2 YFSETQ. V was shortened by 4 bases and J by 3 bases, with 10 bases between the two germline ends. The CDR3 coding sequence is TGCGCCAGCAGCAGGGAGGGTGACACTGAAGCTTTCTTT. Amino acid sequence: CASSREGDTEAFF.

The V call is TRBV30, the J call TRBJ1-2, with 7 bases aligning to TRBD1. The length of the CDR3 is 12 residues. Looked up from germline, CDR1 is GTSNPN and CDR2 is SVGIG (reference sequence). V shed 8 bases and J 8 bases; nucleotides not matched to a gene: 11. The CDR3 sequence is CASPTGVGGYTF. The CDR3 DNA reads TGTGCCAGCCCTACAGGGGTCGGAGGCTACACCTTC.

The chain is built from TRBV6-5 and TRBJ1-4; D call uncertain. Germline V lookup: CDR1 MNHEY, CDR2 SVGAGI. The length of the CDR3 is 12 residues. Between the trimmed V and J ends, which lost 2 bases and 11 bases, there was a span of 9 bases. CDR3 in DNA: TGTGCCAGCAGTTACAGGACGGGGAAACTGTTTTTT. Translation: CASSYRTGKLFF.

The gene calls are TRBV30 and TRBJ1-6; D might be TRBD1 (5 bases). Germline CDR1 is GTSNPN and CDR2 is SVGIG (reference sequence). Trimming took off 3 bases at V and 0 bases at J, with 15 bases between the two ends. CDR3 length: 17 amino acids. CDR3 sequence (DNA): TGTGCCTGGAGCCAGGGTGGAGTGTACTCCTATAATTCACCCCTCCACTTT. This gives the protein CAWSQGGVYSYNSPLHF.

V is TRBV4-1 and J is TRBJ2-5; D gene uncertain. Germline CDR1 is MGHRA and CDR2 is YSYEKL. V lost 1 base, J lost 1 base, and 10 bases lay in between. This CDR3 has 15 residues. The CDR3, as DNA: TGCGCCAGCAGCCAAGCCGGGTCAGCCCAAGAGACCCAGTACTTC. Translating it yields CASSQAGSAQETQYF.

V is TRBV19 and J is TRBJ1-4; tentative D call: TRBD1 (5 bases). The CDR3 covers 17 residues. CDR1 and CDR2 from the germline V gene are LNHDA and SQIVND (reference sequence). Trimming took 7 bases from V and 0 from J, leaving 18 bases between them. CDR3 amino acids: CASNKGMSDATNEKLFF. Here the CDR3 DNA reads TGTGCCAGTAACAAGGGGATGTCCGATGCAACTAATGAAAAACTGTTTTTT. Together with reference TRBV19 and TRBJ1-4, the CDR3 gives the full variable domain: DGGITQSPKYLFRKEGQNVTLSCEQNLNHDAMYWYRQDPGQGLRLIYYSQIVNDFQKGDIAEGYSVSREKKESFPLTVTSAQKNPTAFYLCASNKGMSDATNEKLFFGSGTQLSVL.

The chain uses TRBV27 and TRBJ2-7; 9 nucleotides line up with TRBD1. The germline V gene has CDR1 MNHEY and CDR2 SMNVEV (reference sequence). CDR3 length: 13 amino acids. Trimming removed 8 bases from V and 3 bases from J; junction bases left unmatched: 5. The CDR3 spells CASGGTGNYEQYF. The CDR3 nucleotides read TGTGCCAGCGGGGGGACAGGGAACTACGAGCAGTACTTC.

DNA of the CDR3: TGTGCCTGGAGTTCGAGGGGGCTCTCCTACGAGCAGTACTTC. It codes for CAWSSRGLSYEQYF. V and J are TRBV30 and TRBJ2-7; 7 bases agree with TRBD1. This CDR3 spans 14 amino acids. Germline trimming cut 2 bases from V and 0 bases from J; bases unmatched to any gene: 4. Germline V gene sequence: CDR1 GTSNPN, CDR2 SVGIG (reference sequence).

The gene calls are TRBV7-9 and TRBJ1-2, with 7 bases lining up with TRBD1. Germline-derived CDR1 and CDR2 are SEHNR and FQNEAQ (reference sequence). V lost 7 bases to trimming and J lost 2 bases; unmatched junction nucleotides: 7. The CDR3 sequence is 14 residues long. The CDR3 spells CASTPTGTNYGYTF. The CDR3 bases are TGTGCCAGCACCCCGACAGGGACGAACTATGGCTACACCTTC.

The chain's CDR3 is CASSLDVWGNTEAFF. In DNA form, the CDR3 reads TGTGCCAGCAGCTTAGACGTTTGGGGAAACACTGAAGCTTTCTTT. The rearrangement links TRBV7-9 to TRBJ1-1; D call uncertain. Looked up from germline, CDR1 is SEHNR and CDR2 is FQNEAQ (reference sequence). CDR3 length: 15 amino acids. Trimming took 1 base from V and 2 from J, leaving 11 bases between them.

The chain carries TRBV7-9 and TRBJ1-3; D is undetermined. The germline V gene has CDR1 SEHNR and CDR2 FQNEAQ (reference sequence). The V gene lost 1 base and the J gene lost 1 base, with 2 bases spanning the gap. CDR3 length: 13 amino acids. In DNA, the CDR3 is TGTGCCAGCAGCTTAGGTTCTGGAAACACCATATATTTT. Translation gives CASSLGSGNTIYF.

The genes are TRBV6-5 and TRBJ1-2; D uncertain. Trimming removed 0 bases at V and 0 bases at J, with 8 bases between. From germline, CDR1 is MNHEY and CDR2 SVGAGI. CDR3 size: 15 residues. The DNA of the CDR3 is TGTGCCAGCAGTTACTCGATAGGTACTAACTATGGCTACACCTTC. Residues: CASSYSIGTNYGYTF.

In this sample, this clone turned up a few times. CDR3 sequence (DNA): TGTGCCACCACCGGGGTGGTGGCCAAAAACATTCAGTACTTC. Protein sequence: CATTGVVAKNIQYF. The chain combines TRBV30 with TRBJ2-4; perhaps TRBD2 as D (5 bases). Germline CDR1 GTSNPN, CDR2 SVGIG (reference sequence). The CDR3 is made up of 14 amino acids. V dropped 8 bases and J dropped 1 base, with 15 bases sitting between them.

The chain joins TRBV30 to TRBJ1-5, with D possibly being TRBD1 (5 bases). The CDR3 loop spans 15 amino acids. V was pared by 0 bases and J by 3 bases, with 12 bases between. Germline CDR1 is GTSNPN and CDR2 is SVGIG (reference sequence). The CDR3 reads CAWSVGGSPNQPQHF. CDR3 nucleotide sequence: TGTGCCTGGAGTGTTGGGGGTTCCCCCAATCAGCCCCAGCATTTT.

In its sample, this clone was seen once. The chain has TRBV5-1 and TRBJ2-5; tentative D call: TRBD1 (6 bases). The J call may be wrong; the DNA end is better matched by TRBJ2-7. This CDR3 has 14 amino acids. Germline loops: CDR1 SGHRS, CDR2 YFSETQ. The CDR3 loop is CASSPEDSSYEQYF. The CDR3 bases are TGCGCCAGCAGCCCGGAGGACAGTTCCTACGAGCAGTACTTC.

The V gene is TRBV30, the J gene TRBJ2-7; D possibly matches TRBD1 or TRBD2 (6 bases each). The length of the CDR3 is 12 residues. The germline V and J ends were trimmed by 0 bases and 5 bases, with 8 bases remaining between them. In germline, CDR1 is GTSNPN, CDR2 SVGIG (reference sequence). The CDR3 DNA follows: TGTGCCTGGAGTGTAGGGGGGAACGAGCAGTACTTC. Translated, it gives CAWSVGGNEQYF.

The chain employs TRBV29-1 and TRBJ1-1; 7 bases fit TRBD1. The CDR3 is 13 residues long. With 4 bases clipped from V and 5 bases from J, the junction kept 7 bases outside the gene matches. CDR1 SQVTM and CDR2 ANQGSEA come from the germline V gene. The CDR3 coding sequence is TGCAGCGTTGGTTCAACAGGGGCGACTGAAGCTTTCTTT. Protein sequence: CSVGSTGATEAFF.

The chain employs TRBV2 and TRBJ1-1; no definite D call. Trimming pared 9 bases from V and 0 bases from J, leaving 11 bases between. This CDR3 has 13 amino acids. CDR1 is SNHLY, CDR2 FYNNEI, per germline. The CDR3 bases are TGTGCCAGTTATCAGATCATGAACACTGAAGCTTTCTTT. This encodes CASYQIMNTEAFF.

This sequence joins TRBV27 and TRBJ2-7, with TRBD1 identical over 7 bases. V dropped 5 bases and J dropped 6; count of bases not matched to a gene: 16. The CDR3 consists of 16 residues. Germline lookup yields CDR1 MNHEY and CDR2 SMNVEV (reference sequence). In DNA form, the CDR3 reads TGTGCCAGCAGTCAGCGCTCGACAGGGCCCTTATCCGAGCAGTACTTC. Residues: CASSQRSTGPLSEQYF.

J is TRBJ1-1 and V is TRBV5-1, with a possible D match to TRBD1 (6 bases). V gave up 4 bases and J gave up 7 bases, with 20 bases separating them. The CDR3 covers 15 residues. Germline V gives CDR1 SGHRS, CDR2 YFSETQ. Here the CDR3 reads CASSLAGGQVVEAFF. The CDR3 DNA sequence: TGCGCCAGCAGCCTCGCGGGGGGCCAGGTGGTTGAAGCTTTCTTT.

The CDR3 nucleotides are TGTGCCAGCAGTTTCTTGTCCGGCAATACGAGGGGCTACACCTTC. Encoded protein: CASSFLSGNTRGYTF. J is TRBJ1-2 and V is TRBV6-5; D gene uncertain. Trimming removed 4 bases from V and 8 bases from J, with 20 bases in between. The CDR3 loop spans 15 amino acids. Germline V gives CDR1 MNHEY, CDR2 SVGAGI.

The rearrangement uses TRBV6-1 and TRBJ1-5; D is uncertain. CDR3 length equals 13 residues. The germline V and J ends were trimmed by 7 bases and 6 bases, with 13 bases remaining between them. Germline-derived CDR1 and CDR2 are MNHNS and SASEGT. CDR3 DNA: TGTGCCAGCACCCATGGAGTTCCTCAGCCCCAGCATTTT. The encoded protein is CASTHGVPQPQHF.